Many counts were recorded for the clone carrying this TCR beta chain. This CDR3 is built from 16 residues. Germline CDR1 reads DFQATT; CDR2 reads SNEGSKA (reference sequence). The ends lost 6 bases at V and 1 base at J; junction bases unmatched: 8. Purified naive CD4+ T cells were depleted of CD25+ Tregs. Semi-nested PCR with Nested Universal Primer A followed constant-region reverse priming of full-length variable regions. MiXCR was run by TCRdb on the 5' RACE reads, yielding one entry per CDR3 protein. Of roughly 55,000 distinct CDR3 sequences listed, about 25% were seen once; the top ten hold 3.2%.

The sequence was collected from a female donor with breast cancer. The J gene is TRBJ2-7, the V gene TRBV20-1; 14 bases map to TRBD2. The sequenced material came from tumor-infiltrating naive CD4+ T cells sorted from the breast tumor. This sample's subset: naive CD4+ T cells, CD4+CD45RA+CD25-. CDR3 residues: CSAPSGTSGGSYEQYF. The DNA for the CDR3 is TGCAGTGCCCCCTCCGGGACTAGCGGGGGTTCCTACGAGCAGTACTTC.